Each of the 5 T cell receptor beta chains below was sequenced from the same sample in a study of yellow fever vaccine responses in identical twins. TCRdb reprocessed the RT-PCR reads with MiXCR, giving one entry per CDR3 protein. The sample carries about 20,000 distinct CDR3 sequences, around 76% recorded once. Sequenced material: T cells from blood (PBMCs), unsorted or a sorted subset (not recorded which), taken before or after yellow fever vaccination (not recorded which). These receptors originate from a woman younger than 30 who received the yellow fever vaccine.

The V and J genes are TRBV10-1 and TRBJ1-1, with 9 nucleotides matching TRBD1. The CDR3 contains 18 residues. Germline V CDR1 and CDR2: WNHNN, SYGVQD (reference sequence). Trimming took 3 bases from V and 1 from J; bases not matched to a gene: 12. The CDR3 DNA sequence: TGCGCCAGCAGTGACCCCTCAGCCGGGACAGGGAGGAACACTGAAGCTTTCTTT. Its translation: CASSDPSAGTGRNTEAFF.

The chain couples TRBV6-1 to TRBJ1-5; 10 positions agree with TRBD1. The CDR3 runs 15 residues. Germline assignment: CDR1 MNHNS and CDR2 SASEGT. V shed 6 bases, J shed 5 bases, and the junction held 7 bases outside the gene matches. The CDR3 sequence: CASRRQGTGDQPQHF. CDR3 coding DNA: TGTGCCAGCAGACGGCAAGGGACAGGGGATCAGCCCCAGCATTTT.

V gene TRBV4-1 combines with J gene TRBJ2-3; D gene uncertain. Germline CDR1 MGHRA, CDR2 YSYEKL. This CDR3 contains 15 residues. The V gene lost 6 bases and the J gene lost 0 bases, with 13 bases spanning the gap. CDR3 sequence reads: CASRPDLSSTDTQYF. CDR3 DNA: TGCGCCAGCAGACCCGACTTATCTAGCACAGATACGCAGTATTTT.

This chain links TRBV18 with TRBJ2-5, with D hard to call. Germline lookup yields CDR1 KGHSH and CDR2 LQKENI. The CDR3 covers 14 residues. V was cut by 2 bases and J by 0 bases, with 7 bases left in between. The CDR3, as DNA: TGTGCCAGCTCACCAGCCCGGAACCAAGAGACCCAGTACTTC. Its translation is CASSPARNQETQYF.

DNA for the CDR3: TGCAGCGCGAAGGACAGACTTAATGAAAAACTGTTTTTT. This sequence encodes CSAKDRLNEKLFF. The chain joins TRBV29-1 to TRBJ1-4; tentatively, D is TRBD1 (6 bases). CDR3 length equals 13 residues. Trimming removed 7 bases from V and 4 bases from J, with 13 bases in between. Germline CDR1 is SQVTM and CDR2 is ANQGSEA.